This T cell receptor beta chain was documented in a study of early T cells in non-severe SARS-CoV-2 infection. Study-level information: Chains stayed unpaired after sequencing of bulk RNA from unsorted whole blood. Findings and caveats of the study: Lookups in VDJdb leaned toward anti-spike CD8 responses and missed private and CD4 specificities.

This clonotype came up many times. Its target is not known. Trimming shortened V by 6 bases and J by 1 base, and 21 bases separated the two germline ends. The CDR3 has 16 residues. The germline CDR1 and CDR2 sequences are DFQATT and SNEGSKA (reference sequence). Individually, cDNA molecules had unique molecular identifiers attached to them. TCRdb reanalysed the 5' RACE reads using MiXCR and keeps one entry per CDR3 protein. Of about 97,000 distinct CDR3 sequences in the sample, approximately 10% were seen once. Sequenced material: whole blood, taken at baseline. This chain joins TRBV20-1 and TRBJ1-1; unclear D gene. This clonotype was sampled from an adult who was a healthcare worker with PCR-confirmed SARS-CoV-2 infection or an uninfected control (not recorded which). The CDR3 loop reads CSAFQLGGNSNTEAFF. CDR3 sequence (DNA): TGCAGTGCCTTTCAGTTGGGAGGGAATTCGAACACTGAAGCTTTCTTT.